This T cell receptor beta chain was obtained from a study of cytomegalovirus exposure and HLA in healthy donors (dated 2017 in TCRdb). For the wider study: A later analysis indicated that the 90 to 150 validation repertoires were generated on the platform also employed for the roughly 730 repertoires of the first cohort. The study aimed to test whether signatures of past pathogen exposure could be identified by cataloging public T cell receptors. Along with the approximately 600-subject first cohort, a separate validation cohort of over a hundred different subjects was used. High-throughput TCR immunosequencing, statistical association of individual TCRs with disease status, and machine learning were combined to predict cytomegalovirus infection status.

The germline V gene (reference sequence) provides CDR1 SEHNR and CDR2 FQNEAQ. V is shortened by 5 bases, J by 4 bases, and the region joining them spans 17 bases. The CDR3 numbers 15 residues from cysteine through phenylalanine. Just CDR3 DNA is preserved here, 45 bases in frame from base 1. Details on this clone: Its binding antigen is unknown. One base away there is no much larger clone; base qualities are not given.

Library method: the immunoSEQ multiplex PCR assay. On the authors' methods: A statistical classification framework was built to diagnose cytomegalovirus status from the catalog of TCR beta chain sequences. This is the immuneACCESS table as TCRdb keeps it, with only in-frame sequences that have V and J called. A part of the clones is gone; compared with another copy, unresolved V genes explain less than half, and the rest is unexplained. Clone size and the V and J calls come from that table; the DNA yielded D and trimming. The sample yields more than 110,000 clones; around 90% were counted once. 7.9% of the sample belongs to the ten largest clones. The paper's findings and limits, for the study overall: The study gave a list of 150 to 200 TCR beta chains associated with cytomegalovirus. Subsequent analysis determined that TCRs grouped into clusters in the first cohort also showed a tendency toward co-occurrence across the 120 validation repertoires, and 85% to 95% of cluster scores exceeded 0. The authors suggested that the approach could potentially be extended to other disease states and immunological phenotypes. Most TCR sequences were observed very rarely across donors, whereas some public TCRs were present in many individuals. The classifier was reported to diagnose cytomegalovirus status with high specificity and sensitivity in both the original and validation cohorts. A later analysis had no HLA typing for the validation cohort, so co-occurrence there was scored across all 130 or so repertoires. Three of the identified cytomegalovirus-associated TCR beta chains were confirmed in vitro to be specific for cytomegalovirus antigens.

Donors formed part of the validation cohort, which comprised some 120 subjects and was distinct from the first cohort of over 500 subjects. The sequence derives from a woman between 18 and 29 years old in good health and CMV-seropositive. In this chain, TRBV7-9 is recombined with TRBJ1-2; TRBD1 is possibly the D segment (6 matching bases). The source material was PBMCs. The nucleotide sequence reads TGTGCCAGCAGCCCCTCCAGACAGGCGGCCTATGGCTACACCTTC. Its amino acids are CASSPSRQAAYGYTF.